A selection of T cell receptor beta chains follows, all from one sample in a study of T cell responses to AZD1222 COVID-19 vaccine. Only in-frame clones appear in the TCRdb table, and some are missing; sequencing was by immunoSEQ multiplex PCR. The sample shows some 130,000 clones, about 93% of them seen only once. The sample consisted of peripheral blood, taken on day 0 of AZD1222 vaccination. These receptors all come from an adult in good health. Both conserved end residues are part of each CDR3. Fields, in order: V gene, CDR3 length, clone size, J gene, D gene, CDR3 DNA, CDR3 protein. D genes are given only for firm matches. The listing skips clone size in some rows; elsewhere it reads once, few, many or a size class.

TRBV7-3	13	NA	TRBJ2-2	NA	TGTGCCAGCAGCTTCGGGAGAACCGGGGAGCTGTTTTTT	CASSFGRTGELFF
TRBV4-2	15	NA	TRBJ1-4	NA	TGTGCCAGCAGCCCGCCGGGACGGCCTAATGAAAAACTGTTTTTT	CASSPPGRPNEKLFF
TRBV27	15	NA	TRBJ2-7	NA	TGTGCCAGCAGTCCGGGACGCCGAACCTCCTACGAGCAGTACTTC	CASSPGRRTSYEQYF
TRBV6-5	14	NA	TRBJ1-1	NA	TGTGCCAGCAGTTACTCTGCCAGGGCGGGTGAAGCTTTCTTT	CASSYSARAGEAFF
TRBV2	13	NA	TRBJ1-2	TRBD1	TGTGCCAGCAGTAGGACAGGGGGTTTTGGCTACACCTTC	CASSRTGGFGYTF
TRBV9	18	NA	TRBJ2-2	TRBD1	TGTGCCAGCAGCCCCGACAATAGGGACAGCATTTACACCGGGGAGCTGTTTTTT	CASSPDNRDSIYTGELFF
TRBV12-3/TRBV12-4	11	NA	TRBJ2-7	NA	TGTGCCAGCAGTCAGAGCTACGAGCAGTACTTC	CASSQSYEQYF
TRBV5-1	16	NA	TRBJ1-4	TRBD1	TGCGCCAGCAGCTTGGCCCTCCAGGGGGTCGGTGAAAAACTGTTTTTT	CASSLALQGVGEKLFF
TRBV4-2	17	NA	TRBJ1-2	TRBD1	TGTGCCAGCAGCCAAGATAGCTCTCAAGGGACAGTCTATGGCTACACCTTC	CASSQDSSQGTVYGYTF
TRBV11-2	13	NA	TRBJ1-1	NA	TGTGCCAGCAGCCCTTTGGGTCCTACTGAAGCTTTCTTT	CASSPLGPTEAFF
TRBV9	15	NA	TRBJ1-2	NA	TGTGCCAGCAGCGTAGTGGGGTCGGCGCCGGGCGGCTACACCTTC	CASSVVGSAPGGYTF
TRBV7-9	15	once	TRBJ2-2	NA	TGTGCCAGCAGTCCCTCGTTCTTTTGGGCCGGGGAGCTGTTTTTT	CASSPSFFWAGELFF
TRBV5-6	14	NA	TRBJ1-2	TRBD1	TGTGCCAGCAGCTTGAAGACAGGGGACTATGGCTACACCTTC	CASSLKTGDYGYTF
TRBV10-3	13	NA	TRBJ1-4	NA	TGTGCCATCAGTGATACAGAGTATGAAAAACTGTTTTTT	CAISDTEYEKLFF
TRBV6-2/TRBV6-3	15	NA	TRBJ1-1	NA	TGTGCCAGCAGTTTGTCGACTCCCCTGAACACTGAAGCTTTCTTT	CASSLSTPLNTEAFF
TRBV19	15	once	TRBJ1-4	TRBD1	TGTGCCAGTAGTTCGTCCGGGACAGAGGATGAAAAACTGTTTTTT	CASSSSGTEDEKLFF
TRBV5-4	14	NA	TRBJ1-4	TRBD1	TGTGCCAGCAGCCCCGGGACAGGGTTTTCAAAACTGTTTTTT	CASSPGTGFSKLFF
TRBV6-1	16	many	TRBJ2-7	NA	TGTGCCAGCAGTGAACTTCGGGCAGGGGACTTCTACGAGCAGTACTTC	CASSELRAGDFYEQYF
TRBV27	16	NA	TRBJ1-1	TRBD1	TGTGCCAGCAGTTTATCTATTTGGACAGGACGCACTGAAGCTTTCTTT	CASSLSIWTGRTEAFF
TRBV6-1	14	once	TRBJ1-2	NA	TGTGCCAGCAGTGAAGCGCTGGGATTAGACGGCTACACCTTC	CASSEALGLDGYTF
TRBV19	15	NA	TRBJ2-1	NA	TGTGCCAGTAGTGATAGCGGAAGCTCCTACAATGAGCAGTTCTTC	CASSDSGSSYNEQFF
TRBV27	17	NA	TRBJ2-3	NA	TGTGCCAGCAGTCCGTCCCGAGGTAAAGGTAGCACAGATACGCAGTATTTT	CASSPSRGKGSTDTQYF
TRBV19	13	NA	TRBJ1-2	NA	TGTGCCACCCAAGATTCAGGGATTCTTGGCTACACCTTC	CATQDSGILGYTF
TRBV5-1	13	NA	TRBJ1-4	TRBD1	TGCGCCAGCAGATTCACAGGGGGAGAAAAACTGTTTTTT	CASRFTGGEKLFF
TRBV2	15	NA	TRBJ2-2	TRBD2	TGTGCCAGCAGTGAACAGGGAGGGAGGACCGGGGAGCTGTTTTTT	CASSEQGGRTGELFF
TRBV28	15	NA	TRBJ2-3	NA	TGTGCCAGCAGTTCACTCTCGGACCCCGTGGATACGCAGTATTTT	CASSSLSDPVDTQYF